This entry concerns a single T cell receptor beta chain. Per the original methods: Nucleated cell number was recorded as an estimate derived from reference gene primer amplification. Data came from immunoSEQ multiplex PCR; TCRdb stores just in-frame clones and leaves some out. D and trimming were read from the DNA, whereas the V and J calls and clone size are those reported in that table. The repertoire holds about 64,000 clones, with roughly 90% as singletons. This entry comes from a study of blood T cell repertoires in COVID-19. Looking at the study overall: Collection of acute and convalescent COVID-19 samples took place in the United States, Italy and Spain. Sources were T cells, B-cell-depleted T cells, or PBMCs; the material itself was cDNA or gDNA.

The CDR3 has 15 residues. CDR1 and CDR2 (germline): SEHNR, FQNEAQ (reference sequence). J was trimmed by 0 bases and V by 3 bases; bases with no gene match: 3. The TCR originated in a man in his 70s with acute or convalescent COVID-19. The rearrangement links TRBV7-9 to TRBJ1-2, with TRBD1 identical over 8 bases. Sequenced: peripheral blood. The CDR3 DNA reads TGTGCCAGCAGCTTCGGGACAGGAGCTAACTATGGCTACACCTTC. This translates into CASSFGTGANYGYTF.